These 5 T cell receptor beta chains originate from one sample sequenced in a study of a mutant IDH1 vaccine in newly diagnosed glioma. Time point specified: week 23, last vaccination. Every vaccine dose comprised 300 ug of mutant IDH1 20-mer peptide plus topical imiquimod. Only in-frame clones appear in the TCRdb table, and some are missing; sequencing was by immunoSEQ multiplex PCR. The sample comprises 35,000 to 50,000 clones, about 81% of which are singletons, and about 2.2% rests with the top ten. Their cognate antigens are unknown. Here the sequenced sample was PBMCs, taken from a glioma patient whose treatment included an IDH1 peptide vaccine. Every receptor here comes from a woman aged 18-35 years with glioma. Some clones in this sample may be carry-over from other donors' samples.

The chain has TRBV30 and TRBJ2-1; no reliable D call. This CDR3 region has 13 residues. CDR1 is GTSNPN and CDR2 is SVGIG in the germline V gene (reference sequence). V was cut by 3 bases and J by 0 bases, with 6 bases left in between. The CDR3 here is CAWRISSYNEQFF. DNA of the CDR3: TGTGCCTGGAGGATTAGCTCCTACAATGAGCAGTTCTTC.

This clone was seen just once. The V call is TRBV27, the J call TRBJ2-5; 7 bases fit TRBD1. This CDR3 spans 14 amino acids. Trimming removed 0 bases from V and 4 bases from J; junction bases left unmatched: 2. The germline V gene has CDR1 MNHEY and CDR2 SMNVEV (reference sequence). CDR3 bases: TGTGCCAGCAGTTTATCGACAGGGATAGAGACCCAGTACTTC. It codes for CASSLSTGIETQYF.

The CDR3 sequence is CASCPGHGFEQYF. Here the CDR3 DNA reads TGTGCCAGCTGCCCCGGGCACGGTTTCGAGCAGTACTTC. The chain combines TRBV6-1 with TRBJ2-7; the D is unclear. Germline values: CDR1 MNHNS, CDR2 SASEGT. V lost 8 bases, J lost 6 bases, and 17 bases lay in between. CDR3 length: 13 residues.

The chain links TRBV2 to TRBJ1-6; TRBD1 agrees at 9 bases. The germline V gene has CDR1 SNHLY and CDR2 FYNNEI. The CDR3 is 15 amino acids. The V and J ends lost 3 bases and 7 bases, in that order; junction bases with no gene match: 4. The CDR3 loop is CASSDPGTGNSPLHF. The CDR3 nucleotides are TGTGCCAGCAGTGATCCCGGGACAGGGAATTCACCCCTCCACTTT.

V usage is TRBV30 and J usage is TRBJ1-4; TRBD1 matches at 8 bases. Per germline, CDR1 GTSNPN and CDR2 SVGIG (reference sequence). V lost 2 bases to trimming and J lost 7 bases; unmatched junction nucleotides: 9. The CDR3 loop spans 15 amino acids. In nucleotides, the CDR3 is TGTGCCTGGAGTAAGGGGACAGGAGAGGGTGAAAAACTGTTTTTT. Amino acids: CAWSKGTGEGEKLFF.